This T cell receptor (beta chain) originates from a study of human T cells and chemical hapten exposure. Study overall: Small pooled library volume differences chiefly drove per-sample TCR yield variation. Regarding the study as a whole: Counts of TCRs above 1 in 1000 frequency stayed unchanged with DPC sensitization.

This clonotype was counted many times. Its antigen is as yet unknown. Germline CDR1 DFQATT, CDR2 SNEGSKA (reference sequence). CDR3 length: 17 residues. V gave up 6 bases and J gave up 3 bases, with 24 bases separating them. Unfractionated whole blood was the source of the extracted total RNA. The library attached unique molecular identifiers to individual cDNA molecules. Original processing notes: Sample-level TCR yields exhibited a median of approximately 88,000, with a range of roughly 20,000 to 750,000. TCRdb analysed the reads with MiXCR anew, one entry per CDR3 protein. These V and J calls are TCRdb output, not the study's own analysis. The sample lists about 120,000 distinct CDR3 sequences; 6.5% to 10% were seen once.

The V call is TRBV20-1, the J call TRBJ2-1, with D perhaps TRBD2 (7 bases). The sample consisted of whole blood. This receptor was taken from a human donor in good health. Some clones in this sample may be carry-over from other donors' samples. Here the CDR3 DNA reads TGCAGTGCGGATGGGGGGGGGGCCTCGGTTGTCTACAATGAGCAGTTCTTC. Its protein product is CSADGGGASVVYNEQFF.